This TCR beta chain derives from a study of blood T cell repertoires in COVID-19. The CDR3 contains 17 residues. CDR1 is KGHDR, CDR2 SFDVKD, per germline. V shed 4 bases, J shed 3 bases, and the junction held 11 bases outside the gene matches. This table comes from immunoSEQ multiplex PCR, and its TCRdb copy is limited to in-frame clones, with some not included. The data hold approximately 150,000 clones, with 70% to 90% observed a single time. The specimen sequenced was peripheral blood. The chain combines TRBV24-1 with TRBJ2-1; 7 bases agree with TRBD1. This clonotype was sampled from a woman in her sixties with acute or convalescent COVID-19. The CDR3 sequence is CATSDTSTGTDYNEQFF. CDR3 nucleotide sequence: TGTGCCACCAGTGACACCTCAACCGGGACAGACTACAATGAGCAGTTCTTC.